This note documents a single T cell receptor (beta chain) sequence. The antigen remains unidentified. This entry comes from a study of response to subunit inactivated influenza vaccine. TCRdb redid the calling of the RT-PCR reads with MiXCR, one entry per CDR3 protein. Of 490,000 or so distinct CDR3 sequences in the sample, less than 10% are singletons; the top ten hold 10% to 15%. Looked up from germline, CDR1 is SNHLY and CDR2 is FYNNEI. This CDR3 has 13 amino acids. The ends were cut back, 2 bases at V and 1 base at J, with 5 bases in the middle. Study-wide results and caveats: The authors put forward the suggestion that each seasonal influenza vaccination may bring in only a limited number of new T cells.

The J gene is TRBJ1-1, the V gene TRBV2; no firm D call. The sequence derives from a man aged 50 to 69 who received an inactivated influenza vaccine. The input for sequencing was PBMCs from blood, taken roughly 24 months after vaccination. The CDR3 sequence: CASSEKPNTEAFF. Here the CDR3 DNA reads TGTGCCAGCAGTGAAAAACCGAACACTGAAGCTTTCTTT.